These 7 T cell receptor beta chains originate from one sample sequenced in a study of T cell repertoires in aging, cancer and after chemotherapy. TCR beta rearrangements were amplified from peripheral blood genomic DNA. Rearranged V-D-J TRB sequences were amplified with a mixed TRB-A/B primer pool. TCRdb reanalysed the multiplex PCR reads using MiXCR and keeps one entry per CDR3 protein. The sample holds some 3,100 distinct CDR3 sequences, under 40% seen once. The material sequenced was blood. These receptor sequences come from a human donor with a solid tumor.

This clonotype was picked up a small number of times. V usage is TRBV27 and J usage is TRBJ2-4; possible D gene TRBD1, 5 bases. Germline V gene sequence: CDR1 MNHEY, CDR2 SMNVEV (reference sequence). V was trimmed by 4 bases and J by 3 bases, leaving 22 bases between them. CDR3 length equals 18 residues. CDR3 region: CASSSPSDPDSHKNIQYF. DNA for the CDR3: TGTGCCAGCAGTTCCCCATCCGACCCAGACAGCCACAAAAACATTCAGTACTTC.

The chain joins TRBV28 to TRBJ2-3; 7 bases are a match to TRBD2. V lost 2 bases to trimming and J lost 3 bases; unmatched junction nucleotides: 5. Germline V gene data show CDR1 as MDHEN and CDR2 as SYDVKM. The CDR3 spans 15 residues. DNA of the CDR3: TGTGCCAGCAGTTTAGGGGCGGGAGAGACAGATACGCAGTATTTT. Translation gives CASSLGAGETDTQYF.

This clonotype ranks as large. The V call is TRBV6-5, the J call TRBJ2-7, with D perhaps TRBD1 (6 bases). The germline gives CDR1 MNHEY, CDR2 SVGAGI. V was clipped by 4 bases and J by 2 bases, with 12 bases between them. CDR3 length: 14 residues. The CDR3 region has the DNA TGTGCCAGCAGTTCGGGACAAGTCACCTACGAGCAGTACTTC. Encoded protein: CASSSGQVTYEQYF.

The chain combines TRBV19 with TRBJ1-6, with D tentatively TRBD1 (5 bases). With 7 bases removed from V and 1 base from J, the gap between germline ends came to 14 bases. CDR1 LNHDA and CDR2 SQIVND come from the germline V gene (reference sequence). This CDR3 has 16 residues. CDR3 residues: CASKDQGPSYNSPLHF. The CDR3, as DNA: TGTGCCAGTAAGGATCAGGGCCCATCCTATAATTCACCCCTCCACTTT.

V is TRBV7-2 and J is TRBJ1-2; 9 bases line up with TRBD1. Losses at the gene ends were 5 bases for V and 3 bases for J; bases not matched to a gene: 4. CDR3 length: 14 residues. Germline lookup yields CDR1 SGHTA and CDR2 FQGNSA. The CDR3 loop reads CASSRDREDYGYTF. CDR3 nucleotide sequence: TGTGCCAGCAGCCGGGACAGGGAGGACTATGGCTACACCTTC.

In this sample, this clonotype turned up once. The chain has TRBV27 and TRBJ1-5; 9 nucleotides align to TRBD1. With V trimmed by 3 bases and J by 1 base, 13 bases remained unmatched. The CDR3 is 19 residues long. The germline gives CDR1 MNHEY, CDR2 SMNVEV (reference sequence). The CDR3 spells CASSFGGTGFELSNQPQHF. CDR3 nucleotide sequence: TGTGCCAGCAGTTTCGGCGGGACAGGGTTTGAGTTGAGCAATCAGCCCCAGCATTTT.

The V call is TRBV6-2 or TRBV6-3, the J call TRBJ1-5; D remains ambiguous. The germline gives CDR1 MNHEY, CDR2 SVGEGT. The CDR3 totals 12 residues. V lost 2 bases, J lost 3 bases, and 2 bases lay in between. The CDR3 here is CASSYDNQPQHF. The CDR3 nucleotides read TGTGCCAGCAGTTACGACAATCAGCCCCAGCATTTT.